The clone carrying this T cell receptor beta chain was picked up many times. What it binds is unknown. The record originates from a study of human T cells and chemical hapten exposure. CDR3 length: 14 residues. Germline V lookup: CDR1 KGHSH, CDR2 LQKENI. V trimming: 1 base; J trimming: 7 bases; junction bases outside the gene matches: 3. The time point here: pre-sensitization, week 0. Treatment given: therapeutic diphenylcyclopropenone sensitization with weekly scalp DPC. The library put unique molecular identifiers onto individual cDNA molecules. TCRdb reprocessed the RACE reads via MiXCR and lists one record per CDR3 protein. The sample holds 60,000 to 80,000 distinct CDR3 sequences, around 7% seen once. General study points: Compared to controls, expanded TCRs made significantly more large clusters of similar CDR3s. Patch test scores rose with PT1 expanded TCR counts, a positive correlation.

The chain employs TRBV18 and TRBJ1-1, with TRBD1 identical over 10 bases. This TCR was recovered from a woman in her twenties or thirties with alopecia areata. Some clones in this sample may be carry-over from other donors' samples. The sample was whole blood, taken in connection with sensitization to the hapten diphenylcyclopropenone (DPC). The DNA of the CDR3 is TGTGCCAGCTCACCACTGGACAGGGGGAGTGAAGCTTTCTTT. It codes for CASSPLDRGSEAFF.